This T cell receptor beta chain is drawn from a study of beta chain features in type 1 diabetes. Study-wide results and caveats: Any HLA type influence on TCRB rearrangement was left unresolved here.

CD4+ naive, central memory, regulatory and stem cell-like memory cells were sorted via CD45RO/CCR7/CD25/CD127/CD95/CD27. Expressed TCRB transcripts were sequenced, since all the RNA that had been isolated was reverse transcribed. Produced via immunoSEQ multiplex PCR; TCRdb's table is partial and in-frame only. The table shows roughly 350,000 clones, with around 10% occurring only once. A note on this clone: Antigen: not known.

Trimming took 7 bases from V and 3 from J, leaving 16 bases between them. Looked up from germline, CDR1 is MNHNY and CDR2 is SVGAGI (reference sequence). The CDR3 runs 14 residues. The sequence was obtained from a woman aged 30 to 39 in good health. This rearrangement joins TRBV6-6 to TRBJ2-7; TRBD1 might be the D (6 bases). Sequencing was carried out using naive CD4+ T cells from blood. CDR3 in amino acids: CASTSWDTGYEQYF. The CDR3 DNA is TGTGCCAGCACCTCCTGGGACACCGGCTACGAGCAGTACTTC.